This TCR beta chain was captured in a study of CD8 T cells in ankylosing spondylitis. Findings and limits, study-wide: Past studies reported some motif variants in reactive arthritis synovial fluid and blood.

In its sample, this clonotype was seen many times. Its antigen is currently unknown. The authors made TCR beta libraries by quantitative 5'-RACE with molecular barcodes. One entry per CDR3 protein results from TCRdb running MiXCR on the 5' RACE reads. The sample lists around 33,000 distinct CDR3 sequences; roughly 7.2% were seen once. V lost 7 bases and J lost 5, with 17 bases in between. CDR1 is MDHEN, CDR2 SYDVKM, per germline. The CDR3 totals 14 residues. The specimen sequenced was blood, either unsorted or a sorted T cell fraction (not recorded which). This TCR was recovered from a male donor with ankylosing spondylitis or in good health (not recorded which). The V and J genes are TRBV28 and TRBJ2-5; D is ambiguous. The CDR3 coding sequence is TGTGCCAGCACTGATCTAGTAACATCGGAGACCCAGTACTTC. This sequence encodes CASTDLVTSETQYF.